This TCR beta chain was profiled in a study of blood T cells in healthy people across ages. This clonotype was picked up many times. The antigen is undetermined. Per the germline V gene, CDR1 is SEHNR and CDR2 is FQNEAQ (reference sequence). The CDR3 loop spans 14 amino acids. Trimming removed 4 bases at V and 5 bases at J, with 11 bases between. The second PCR ran roughly 7 to 11 cycles with a sample-barcoded 5' primer and J-beta primers. TCRdb processed the 5' RACE reads anew with MiXCR; each CDR3 protein has one entry. The sample shows roughly 1.9 million distinct CDR3 sequences, about 39% of them seen only once. General study findings and limits: Estimates of total diversity, which came from one million sequenced T cells, were considered to be underestimates.

The chain links TRBV7-9 to TRBJ1-4, with D unresolved. This TCR was recovered from a human donor in good health. Sequencing used blood. This CDR3 reads CASSWKGSNEKLFF. Written as DNA, the CDR3 is TGTGCCAGCAGCTGGAAAGGTTCCAATGAAAAACTGTTTTTT. Full variable domain (outside the CDR3, taken from reference TRBV7-9 and TRBJ1-4): DTGVSQNPRHKITKRGQNVTFRCDPISEHNRLYWYRQTLGQGPEFLTYFQNEAQLEKSRLLSDRFSAERPKGSFSTLEIQRTEQGDSAMYLCASSWKGSNEKLFFGSGTQLSVL.